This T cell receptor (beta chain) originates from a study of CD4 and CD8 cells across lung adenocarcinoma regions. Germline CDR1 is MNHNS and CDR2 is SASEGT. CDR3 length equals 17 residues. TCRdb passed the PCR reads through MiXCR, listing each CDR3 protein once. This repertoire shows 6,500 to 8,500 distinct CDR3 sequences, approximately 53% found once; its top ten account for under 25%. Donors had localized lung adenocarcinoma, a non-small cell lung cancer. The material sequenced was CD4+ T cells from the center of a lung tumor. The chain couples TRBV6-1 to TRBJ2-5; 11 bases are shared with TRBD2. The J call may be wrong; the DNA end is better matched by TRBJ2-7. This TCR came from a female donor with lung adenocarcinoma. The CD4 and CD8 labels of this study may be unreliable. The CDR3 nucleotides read TGTGCCAGCATCGACCCTTTAGCGGGAGGGCCGGACGACGAGCAGTACTTC. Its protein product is CASIDPLAGGPDDEQYF.